This TCR beta chain was sequenced in a study of spatial heterogeneity in lung cancer. General study results and limits: How many expanded intratumoral alpha and beta TCRs were present tracked the tumor mutation count, which was a count of nonsynonymous mutations.

Specified time point: sample taken at primary tumor resection. TCRdb re-called the 5' RACE reads through MiXCR, storing one row per CDR3 protein. The table has over 15,000 distinct CDR3 sequences, approximately 9.6% seen once. This CDR3 is 14 amino acids long. Germline trimming cut 8 bases from V and 2 bases from J; bases unmatched to any gene: 9. Germline CDR1 and CDR2: SNHLY and FYNNEI. This clonotype has a handful of counts. The antigen is undetermined. This beta chain came through as a stray read in a library set up for alpha chains, and its size says little. The receptor comes from a female donor with early-stage non-small cell lung cancer. The gene calls are TRBV2 and TRBJ2-7, with 7 bases that match TRBD1. The sequencing used lung tumor tissue, collected at surgery. CDR3 region: CASYSGTDPYEQYF. For the CDR3, the DNA is TGTGCCAGCTACTCCGGGACAGACCCCTACGAGCAGTACTTC.